The entry below describes one T cell receptor beta chain. As every portion of the isolated RNA was reverse transcribed, the sequencing read expressed TCRB transcripts. The method was immunoSEQ multiplex PCR; TCRdb's version includes in-frame clones alone and lacks a portion of them. Counted here are almost 350,000 clones, around 8% occurring once; the ten biggest clones make up less than 0.5%. The sample comes from a study of beta chain features in type 1 diabetes. This TCR was recovered from a woman between 18 and 29 years old in good health. Sequences were obtained from central memory CD4+ T cells from blood.

The CDR3 loop is CASSILSGTGEETQYF. CDR3 bases: TGTGCCAGCAGTATCCTCTCCGGGACAGGGGAAGAGACCCAGTACTTC. The chain uses TRBV28 and TRBJ2-5; 10 nucleotides match TRBD1. The CDR3 totals 16 residues. The germline V gene has CDR1 MDHEN and CDR2 SYDVKM. Unmatched junction bases numbered 9, after V lost 5 bases and J lost 3 bases.